The clone carrying this T cell receptor (beta chain) was detected a few times. Its specificity is unknown. These data originate in a study of T-cell reconstitution after alpha-beta-depleted transplantation in children. The study, taken as a whole, reports: Reportedly, alpha-beta T cells present about two months post-transplant originated from several hundred expanded clones of graft origin. T-cell numbers and diversity, one year after transplant, stemmed largely from T cells that were newly produced.

Preparation of the TCRbeta library was carried out with unique molecular identifiers. Using its own MiXCR run on the PCR reads, TCRdb lists one record per CDR3 protein. This sample carries under 70,000 distinct CDR3 sequences, 9.5% to 13% of them seen once, and the ten largest clones take roughly 13%. The germline CDR1 and CDR2 sequences are GTSNPN and SVGIG (reference sequence). This CDR3 region has 12 residues. V was shortened by 0 bases and J by 7 bases, with 10 bases between the two germline ends. This chain connects TRBV30 to TRBJ2-7, with unresolved D. The source is a boy between 5 and 17 years old with acute myeloid leukemia, due to receive a stem cell transplant. The specimen was PBMCs, collected before TCRalphabeta/CD19-depleted stem cell transplant. The CDR3: CAWSVRFEEQYF. The CDR3, as DNA: TGTGCCTGGAGTGTAAGGTTTGAAGAGCAGTACTTC.